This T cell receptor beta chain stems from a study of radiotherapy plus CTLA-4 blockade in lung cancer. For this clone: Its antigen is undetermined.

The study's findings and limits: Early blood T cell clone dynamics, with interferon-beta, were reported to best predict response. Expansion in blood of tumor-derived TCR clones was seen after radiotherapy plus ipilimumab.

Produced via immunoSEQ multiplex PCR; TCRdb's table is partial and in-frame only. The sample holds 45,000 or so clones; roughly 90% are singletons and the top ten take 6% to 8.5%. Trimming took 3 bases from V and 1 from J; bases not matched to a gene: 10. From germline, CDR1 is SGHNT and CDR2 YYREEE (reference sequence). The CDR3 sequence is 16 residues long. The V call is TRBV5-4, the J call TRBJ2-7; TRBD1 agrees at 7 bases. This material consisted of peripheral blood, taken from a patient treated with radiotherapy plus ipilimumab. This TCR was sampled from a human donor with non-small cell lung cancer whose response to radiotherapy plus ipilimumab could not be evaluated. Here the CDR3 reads CASSWDRDSGSYEQYF. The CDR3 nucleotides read TGTGCCAGCAGCTGGGACCGGGACAGTGGGTCCTACGAGCAGTACTTC.